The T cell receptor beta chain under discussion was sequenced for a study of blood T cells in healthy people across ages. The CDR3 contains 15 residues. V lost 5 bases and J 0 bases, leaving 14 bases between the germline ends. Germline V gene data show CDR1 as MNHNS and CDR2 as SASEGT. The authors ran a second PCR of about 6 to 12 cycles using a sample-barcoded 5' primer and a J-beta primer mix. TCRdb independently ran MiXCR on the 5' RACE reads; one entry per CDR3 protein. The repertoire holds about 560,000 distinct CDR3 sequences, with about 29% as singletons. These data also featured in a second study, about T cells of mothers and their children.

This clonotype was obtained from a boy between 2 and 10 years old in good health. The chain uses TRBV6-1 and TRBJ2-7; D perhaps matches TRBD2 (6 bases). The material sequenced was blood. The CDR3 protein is CASSPRDSYSYEQYF. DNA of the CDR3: TGTGCCAGCAGTCCCAGGGACTCCTACTCCTACGAGCAGTACTTC.